The 26 T cell receptor beta chains reported below all come from one sample, sequenced in a study of CD4+ T cells in melanoma. Profiled with immunoSEQ multiplex PCR; TCRdb holds only in-frame clones, not every one. This sample yields about 120,000 clones, of which around 93% are seen a single time; 3.3% belongs to the top ten. Sample: peripheral blood. Every receptor here comes from a human donor with melanoma.

The V and J genes are TRBV15 and TRBJ2-7; D gene uncertain. V lost 0 bases to trimming and J lost 3 bases, with 6 bases between them. Germline V gives CDR1 LNHNV, CDR2 YYDKDF (reference sequence). CDR3 length: 13 amino acids. The CDR3 here is CATSRDRSYEQYF. The CDR3 bases are TGTGCCACCAGCAGAGACAGGAGCTACGAGCAGTACTTC.

This clone was recorded once. In DNA, the CDR3 is TGTGCCAGCAGCCTACAGGGGTTCGATGGCTACACCTTC. This sequence encodes CASSLQGFDGYTF. This chain connects TRBV7-6 to TRBJ1-2; 7 bases fit TRBD1. The CDR3 is 13 amino acids. V shed 5 bases and J 6 bases; nucleotides not matched to a gene: 6. Germline CDR1 and CDR2: SGHVS and FNYEAQ.

The chain combines TRBV10-3 with TRBJ1-3; a weak D match, TRBD1 (5 bases). Germline V gene data show CDR1 as ENHRY and CDR2 as SYGVKD. CDR3 size: 13 residues. V dropped 6 bases and J dropped 2 bases, with 8 bases sitting between them. The CDR3 DNA sequence: TGTGCCATCAGCCAGGGAGCTGGAAACACCATATATTTT. It encodes CAISQGAGNTIYF.

This clone has only a few counts. This sequence joins TRBV5-1 and TRBJ2-7; the D is unclear. Looked up from germline, CDR1 is SGHRS and CDR2 is YFSETQ. The V gene lost 4 bases and the J gene lost 2 bases, with 13 bases spanning the gap. This CDR3 region has 14 residues. The CDR3 spells CASSPRLSPYEQYF. In DNA, the CDR3 is TGCGCCAGCAGCCCCCGGCTATCGCCCTACGAGCAGTACTTC.

This chain joins TRBV12-5 and TRBJ2-1; perhaps TRBD1 as D (6 bases). This CDR3 comprises 13 residues. Germline CDR1 and CDR2: LGHNT and FRNRAP. With 1 base removed from V and 7 bases from J, the gap between germline ends came to 8 bases. The DNA of the CDR3 is TGTGCTAGTGGTTTGGCAGGGGTAAATGAGCAGTTCTTC. Protein: CASGLAGVNEQFF.

The table lists this clone with a few counts. The chain has TRBV7-6 and TRBJ2-7; D tentatively reads TRBD1 or TRBD2 (5 bases each). Trimming left V 4 bases short and J 6 bases short, with 10 bases between. Per the germline V gene, CDR1 is SGHVS and CDR2 is FNYEAQ. There are 12 residues in the CDR3. CDR3 in DNA: TGTGCCAGCAGCTACACCGGGGCCGAGCAGTACTTC. Protein sequence: CASSYTGAEQYF.

This clone was detected only a few times. The chain has TRBV18 and TRBJ1-5; D not certain. This CDR3 region has 12 residues. V was cut by 1 base and J by 5 bases, with 3 bases left in between. Per the germline V gene, CDR1 is KGHSH and CDR2 is LQKENI. CDR3 sequence (DNA): TGTGCCAGCTCACCACGGGATCAGCCCCAGCATTTT. Protein sequence: CASSPRDQPQHF.

This clone appeared once. This chain joins TRBV11-2 and TRBJ2-6, with D possibly matching TRBD1 (5 bases). The CDR3 covers 18 residues. Germline V CDR1 and CDR2: SGHAT, FQNNGV. The V end was cut by 4 bases, the J end by 0 bases, with 16 bases between. CDR3 bases: TGTGCCAGCAGCTCTCGACAGCAATCCTTCTCTGGGGCCAACGTCCTGACTTTC. Its protein is CASSSRQQSFSGANVLTF.

A few counts support this clone. Other DNA sequences in this sample translate to the same CDR3. CDR3 in DNA: TGTGCCAGCAGCCAAGACCCAGGGAATCAGCCCCAGCATTTT. This encodes CASSQDPGNQPQHF. V and J are TRBV4-2 and TRBJ1-5; a weak D match, TRBD1 (5 bases). Germline V gives CDR1 LGHNA, CDR2 YNFKEQ. Trimming shortened V by 0 bases and J by 4 bases, and 7 bases separated the two germline ends. The CDR3 has 14 residues.

V gene TRBV7-7 combines with J gene TRBJ2-6, with D hard to call. The CDR3 consists of 16 residues. V lost 5 bases and J lost 5, with 16 bases in between. Germline V gene sequence: CDR1 SSHAT, CDR2 FNYEAQ (reference sequence). In DNA, the CDR3 is TGTGCCAGCAGCGGTGGTCGACAAAGTCGGGCCAACGTCCTGACTTTC. Translation: CASSGGRQSRANVLTF.

This chain connects TRBV4-1 to TRBJ2-1, with TRBD2 matching over 7 bases. Germline V gene lookup returns CDR1 MGHRA and CDR2 YSYEKL. The CDR3 covers 18 residues. Losses at the gene ends were 1 base for V and 0 bases for J; bases not matched to a gene: 9. This CDR3 is CASSQAFGRTSSYNEQFF. In DNA, the CDR3 is TGCGCCAGCAGCCAAGCCTTTGGGAGGACTAGCTCCTACAATGAGCAGTTCTTC.

The rearrangement links TRBV7-7 to TRBJ1-1; D not certain. V was clipped by 2 bases and J by 1 base, with 5 bases between them. In germline, CDR1 is SSHAT, CDR2 FNYEAQ (reference sequence). CDR3 size: 13 residues. The CDR3 sequence: CASSLFENTEAFF. The DNA of the CDR3 is TGTGCCAGCAGCTTATTTGAGAACACTGAAGCTTTCTTT.

This chain connects TRBV5-8 to TRBJ1-1, with 7 nucleotides matching TRBD1. With V trimmed by 4 bases and J by 6 bases, 9 bases remained unmatched. Germline values: CDR1 SGHTS, CDR2 YDEGEE. The length of the CDR3 is 14 residues. This CDR3 reads CASSIRQGSAEAFF. CDR3 in DNA: TGTGCCAGCAGCATACGACAGGGATCAGCTGAAGCTTTCTTT.

The chain has TRBV2 and TRBJ2-7, with D unresolved. Germline V lookup: CDR1 SNHLY, CDR2 FYNNEI. Trimming removed 4 bases from V and 9 bases from J, with 16 bases in between. The CDR3 totals 13 residues. CDR3 DNA: TGTGCCAGCAGTGGCCGGGCCCTGCGAGGGCAGTACTTC. Amino acid sequence: CASSGRALRGQYF.

The CDR3 here is CASSYSDGYTF. CDR3 nucleotide sequence: TGTGCCAGCAGTTATTCCGATGGCTACACCTTC. The chain links TRBV6-6 to TRBJ1-2; D unclear. V lost 3 bases, J lost 6 bases, and 5 bases lay in between. CDR3 length: 11 amino acids. Per germline, CDR1 MNHNY and CDR2 SVGAGI (reference sequence).

This chain connects TRBV7-3 to TRBJ2-1; the match to TRBD2 covers 14 bases. From germline, CDR1 is SGHTA and CDR2 FQGTGA. The length of the CDR3 is 18 residues. Trimming cost V 5 bases and J 2 bases; bases outside gene matches: 8. In nucleotides, the CDR3 is TGTGCCAGCAGCCGCGGGACTAGCGGGAGAGGGACCTACAATGAGCAGTTCTTC. Translated: CASSRGTSGRGTYNEQFF. The full variable domain, completed using reference TRBV7-3 and TRBJ2-1, is GAGVSQTPSNKVTEKGKYVELRCDPISGHTALYWYRQSLGQGPEFLIYFQGTGAADDSGLPNDRFFAVRPEGSVSTLKIQRTERGDSAVYLCASSRGTSGRGTYNEQFFGPGTRLTVL.

The chain's CDR3 is CSAGQYYGYTF. CDR3 in DNA: TGCAGTGCCGGACAGTACTATGGCTACACCTTC. V usage is TRBV20-1 and J usage is TRBJ1-2, with TRBD1 as a possible D gene (6 bases). This CDR3 contains 11 residues. The V gene's germline CDR1 is DFQATT and CDR2 SNEGSKA (reference sequence). V was cut by 6 bases and J by 3 bases, with 8 bases left in between.

The gene calls are TRBV18 and TRBJ1-4, with 7 bases matching TRBD1. V dropped 2 bases and J dropped 0; count of bases not matched to a gene: 6. The CDR3 has 17 residues. Germline CDR1 and CDR2: KGHSH and LQKENI. The CDR3 nucleotides read TGTGCCAGCTCACCAAAGATCACAGGGGCAACTAATGAAAAACTGTTTTTT. Translating it yields CASSPKITGATNEKLFF.

The chain joins TRBV28 to TRBJ2-3, with D perhaps matching TRBD2 (6 bases). V shed 2 bases and J shed 2 bases, with 17 bases lying between them. CDR1 is MDHEN, CDR2 SYDVKM, per germline. The CDR3 has 17 residues. DNA for the CDR3: TGTGCCAGCAGTTTAGCCCCCCACCGGGAGATCACAGATACGCAGTATTTT. Protein sequence: CASSLAPHREITDTQYF.

The rearrangement links TRBV11-2 to TRBJ1-4; D might be TRBD1 (6 bases). V was pared by 4 bases and J by 7 bases, with 10 bases between. The CDR3 has 13 residues. Per the germline V gene, CDR1 is SGHAT and CDR2 is FQNNGV. As DNA, the CDR3 is TGTGCCAGCAGCTACAGGGCAGGTGAAAAACTGTTTTTT. As protein: CASSYRAGEKLFF. Together with reference TRBV11-2 and TRBJ1-4, the CDR3 gives the full variable domain: EAGVAQSPRYKIIEKRQSVAFWCNPISGHATLYWYQQILGQGPKLLIQFQNNGVVDDSQLPKDRFSAERLKGVDSTLKIQPAKLEDSAVYLCASSYRAGEKLFFGSGTQLSVL.

The rearrangement links TRBV19 to TRBJ2-3, with D unresolved. Germline values: CDR1 LNHDA, CDR2 SQIVND (reference sequence). Trimming removed 6 bases at V and 2 bases at J, with 9 bases between. This CDR3 has 13 residues. The CDR3: CASRTPFTDTQYF. For the CDR3, the DNA is TGTGCCAGTAGGACCCCTTTCACAGATACGCAGTATTTT.

The chain employs TRBV9 and TRBJ2-1, with a weak D call TRBD1 (6 bases). Germline CDR1 and CDR2: SGDLS and YYNGEE. CDR3 length: 13 amino acids. Trimming removed 3 bases at V and 6 bases at J, with 10 bases between. CDR3 residues: CASSATGGNEQFF. The DNA of the CDR3 is TGTGCCAGCAGCGCGACAGGAGGCAATGAGCAGTTCTTC.

The V gene is TRBV27, the J gene TRBJ2-1; maybe TRBD2 (6 bases). CDR3 length: 15 amino acids. Deletions cut 5 bases from V and 0 bases from J, with 11 bases between. Germline loops: CDR1 MNHEY, CDR2 SMNVEV (reference sequence). The CDR3 spells CASSPGGSSYNEQFF. CDR3 sequence (DNA): TGTGCCAGCAGTCCCGGAGGGAGCTCCTACAATGAGCAGTTCTTC.

This chain links TRBV7-9 with TRBJ2-2, with 8 nucleotides matching TRBD2. After removal of 5 bases from V and 0 bases from J, the junction contained 2 bases not matched to a gene. The germline V gene encodes CDR1 SEHNR and CDR2 FQNEAQ (reference sequence). The CDR3 runs to 15 residues. The CDR3, as DNA: TGTGCCAGCAGCCGGGGACTAGCGAACACCGGGGAGCTGTTTTTT. Its protein is CASSRGLANTGELFF.

Turning to this clone: One junction end does not reproduce the germline sequence, and a read error may be involved. This chain uses TRBV5-6 with TRBJ2-1, with D perhaps TRBD1 or TRBD2 (6 bases each). The germline gives CDR1 SGHDT, CDR2 YYEEEE. The CDR3 is 17 amino acids. Here the CDR3 reads CASRLGARLRSGVEQFF. DNA of the CDR3: TGTGCCAGCAGGTTGGGGGCGCGACTCCGTAGCGGAGTTGAGCAGTTCTTC.

The chain recombines TRBV18 with TRBJ2-1; a weak D match, TRBD1 (5 bases). Trimming removed 4 bases at V and 7 bases at J, with 17 bases between. CDR1 and CDR2 from the germline V gene are KGHSH and LQKENI. The CDR3 loop spans 15 amino acids. The CDR3 bases are TGTGCCAGCTCACTACTATCACAGGAACTGAATGAGCAGTTCTTC. Its protein is CASSLLSQELNEQFF.